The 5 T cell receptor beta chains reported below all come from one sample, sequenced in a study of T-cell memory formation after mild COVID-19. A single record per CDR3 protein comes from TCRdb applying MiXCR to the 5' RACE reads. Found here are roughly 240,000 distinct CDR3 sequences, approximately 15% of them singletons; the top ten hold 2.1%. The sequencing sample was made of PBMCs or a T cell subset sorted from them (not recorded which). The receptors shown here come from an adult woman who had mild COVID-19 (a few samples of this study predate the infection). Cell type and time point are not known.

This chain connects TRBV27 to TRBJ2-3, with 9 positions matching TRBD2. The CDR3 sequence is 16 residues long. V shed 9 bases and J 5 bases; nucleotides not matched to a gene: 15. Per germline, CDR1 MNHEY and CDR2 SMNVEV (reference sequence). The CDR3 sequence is CASPKVAGACEDTQYF. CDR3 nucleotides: TGTGCCAGTCCCAAGGTAGCGGGGGCCTGTGAAGATACGCAGTATTTT.

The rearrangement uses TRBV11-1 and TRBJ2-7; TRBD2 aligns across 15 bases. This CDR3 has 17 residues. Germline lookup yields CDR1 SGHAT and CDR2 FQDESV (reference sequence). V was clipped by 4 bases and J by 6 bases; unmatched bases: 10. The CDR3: CASSSGTSGRYFSEQYF. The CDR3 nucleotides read TGTGCCAGCAGCTCCGGGACTAGCGGGAGGTACTTCTCCGAGCAGTACTTC. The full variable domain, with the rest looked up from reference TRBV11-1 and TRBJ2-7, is EAEVAQSPRYKITEKSQAVAFWCDPISGHATLYWYRQILGQGPELLVQFQDESVVDDSQLPKDRFSAERLKGVDSTLKIQPAELGDSAMYLCASSSGTSGRYFSEQYFGPGTRLTVT.

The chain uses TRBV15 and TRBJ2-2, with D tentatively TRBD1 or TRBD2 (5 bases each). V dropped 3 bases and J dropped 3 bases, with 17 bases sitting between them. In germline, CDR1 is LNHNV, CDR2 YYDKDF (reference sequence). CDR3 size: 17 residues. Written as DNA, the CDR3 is TGTGCCACCAGCAGCCTTAGACCGGGACGCTACACCGGGGAGCTGTTTTTT. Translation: CATSSLRPGRYTGELFF.

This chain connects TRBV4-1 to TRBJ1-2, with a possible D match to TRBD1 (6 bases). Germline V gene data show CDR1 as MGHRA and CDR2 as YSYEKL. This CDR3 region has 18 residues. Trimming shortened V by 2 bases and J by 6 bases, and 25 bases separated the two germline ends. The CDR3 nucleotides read TGCGCCAGCAGCCAAATACCAGCTCTGACAGGCCGCCGTGATGGCTACACCTTC. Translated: CASSQIPALTGRRDGYTF.

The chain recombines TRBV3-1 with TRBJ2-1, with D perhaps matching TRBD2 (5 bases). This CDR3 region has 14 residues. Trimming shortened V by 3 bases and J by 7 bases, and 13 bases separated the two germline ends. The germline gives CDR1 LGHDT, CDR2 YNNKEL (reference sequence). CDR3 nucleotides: TGTGCCAGCAGCCAGCTCTGGAGGAGGAATGAGCAGTTCTTC. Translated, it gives CASSQLWRRNEQFF.